Listed below are T cell receptor beta chains from one sample, sequenced in a study of response to subunit inactivated influenza vaccine. In TCRdb, the RT-PCR reads were re-called with MiXCR into one record per CDR3 protein. The table lists roughly 700,000 distinct CDR3 sequences, approximately 14% of them singletons. Specimen: PBMCs from blood, collected around 15 days before vaccination. Source of these receptors: a man between 50 and 59 years old who received an inactivated influenza vaccine. Each CDR3 is given with its conserved first and last residue. The order of the fields is J gene, V gene, clone size, D gene, CDR3 protein, CDR3 DNA. The D gene is left open where the match is weak. Only some rows state a clone size, as once, few, many or a class for expanded clones.

J gene: TRBJ1-2
V gene: TRBV19
clone size: NA
D gene: NA
CDR3 protein: CASSIVTGNSYGYTF
CDR3 DNA: TGTGCCAGTAGTATAGTTACAGGGAACTCCTATGGCTACACCTTC

J gene: TRBJ2-1
V gene: TRBV28
clone size: few
D gene: TRBD1
CDR3 protein: CASSLIPGTGAYNEQFF
CDR3 DNA: TGTGCCAGCAGCCTCATTCCGGGGACAGGGGCGTACAATGAGCAGTTCTTC

J gene: TRBJ1-2
V gene: TRBV3-1
clone size: few
D gene: NA
CDR3 protein: CASSPSGATGYTF
CDR3 DNA: TGTGCCAGCAGCCCCTCAGGGGCGACAGGCTACACCTTC

J gene: TRBJ2-3
V gene: TRBV15
clone size: few
D gene: NA
CDR3 protein: CATSRVSFGTSTDTQYF
CDR3 DNA: TGTGCCACCAGCAGAGTCTCCTTTGGGACTAGCACAGATACGCAGTATTTT

J gene: TRBJ1-4
V gene: TRBV7-9
clone size: few
D gene: TRBD1
CDR3 protein: CASSAGQGNNEKLFF
CDR3 DNA: TGTGCCAGCAGCGCGGGACAGGGAAACAATGAAAAACTGTTTTTT

J gene: TRBJ1-5
V gene: TRBV4-3
clone size: many
D gene: NA
CDR3 protein: CASSQYEGQPQHF
CDR3 DNA: TGCGCCAGCAGCCAATATGAGGGTCAGCCCCAGCATTTT

J gene: TRBJ2-7
V gene: TRBV7-2
clone size: many
D gene: NA
CDR3 protein: CASSYRERYEQYF
CDR3 DNA: TGTGCCAGCAGCTACCGGGAGAGGTACGAGCAGTACTTC

J gene: TRBJ2-3
V gene: TRBV29-1
clone size: NA
D gene: NA
CDR3 protein: CSVPGRLTDTQYF
CDR3 DNA: TGCAGCGTCCCCGGACGGCTCACAGATACGCAGTATTTT

J gene: TRBJ1-1
V gene: TRBV12-3/TRBV12-4
clone size: few
D gene: NA
CDR3 protein: CASSLGTGYGTEAFF
CDR3 DNA: TGTGCCAGCAGTTTAGGAACAGGGTATGGAACTGAAGCTTTCTTT

J gene: TRBJ1-2
V gene: TRBV30
clone size: few
D gene: NA
CDR3 protein: CAWRMTEYYGYTF
CDR3 DNA: TGTGCCTGGAGGATGACGGAATACTATGGCTACACCTTC

J gene: TRBJ2-7
V gene: TRBV2
clone size: NA
D gene: NA
CDR3 protein: CASSGASWEQYF
CDR3 DNA: TGTGCCAGCAGTGGGGCCTCCTGGGAGCAGTACTTC

J gene: TRBJ1-1
V gene: TRBV20-1
clone size: few
D gene: NA
CDR3 protein: CSASIGVKGEAFF
CDR3 DNA: TGCAGTGCTAGCATCGGGGTTAAGGGTGAAGCTTTCTTT

J gene: TRBJ2-2
V gene: TRBV6-2/TRBV6-3
clone size: many
D gene: NA
CDR3 protein: CASSRRTESNTGELFF
CDR3 DNA: TGTGCCAGCAGTCGGCGAACAGAGTCGAACACCGGGGAGCTGTTTTTT

J gene: TRBJ2-7
V gene: TRBV12-3/TRBV12-4
clone size: many
D gene: NA
CDR3 protein: CASSLNKYYEQYF
CDR3 DNA: TGTGCCAGCAGTTTAAACAAATACTACGAGCAGTACTTC

J gene: TRBJ2-7
V gene: TRBV7-2
clone size: NA
D gene: TRBD1
CDR3 protein: CASSRRDSYEQYF
CDR3 DNA: TGTGCCAGCAGCCGCCGGGACAGCTACGAGCAGTACTTC

J gene: TRBJ2-7
V gene: TRBV20-1
clone size: NA
D gene: NA
CDR3 protein: CSARDFTGRGKRYF
CDR3 DNA: TGCAGTGCTAGAGATTTCACTGGCAGGGGAAAACGGTACTTC

J gene: TRBJ2-3
V gene: TRBV2
clone size: NA
D gene: TRBD2
CDR3 protein: CASSRGPAGGSRTQYF
CDR3 DNA: TGTGCCAGCAGCAGAGGGCCAGCGGGGGGTTCGCGTACGCAGTATTTT

J gene: TRBJ2-1
V gene: TRBV6-2/TRBV6-3
clone size: many
D gene: NA
CDR3 protein: CASSYRVSREQFF
CDR3 DNA: TGTGCCAGCAGTTACAGGGTGTCCAGGGAGCAGTTCTTC

J gene: TRBJ1-5
V gene: TRBV2
clone size: NA
D gene: NA
CDR3 protein: CASNNNGDQPQHF
CDR3 DNA: TGTGCCAGCAATAACAACGGAGATCAGCCCCAGCATTTT

J gene: TRBJ2-1
V gene: TRBV6-1
clone size: NA
D gene: TRBD2
CDR3 protein: CASRPGLAGAWFF
CDR3 DNA: TGTGCCAGCAGACCAGGACTAGCGGGAGCATGGTTCTTC

J gene: TRBJ2-2
V gene: TRBV27
clone size: NA
D gene: NA
CDR3 protein: CASRNTPTGELFF
CDR3 DNA: TGTGCCAGCAGAAACACACCAACCGGGGAGCTGTTTTTT

J gene: TRBJ2-7
V gene: TRBV9
clone size: NA
D gene: NA
CDR3 protein: CASSVGLGPYEQYF
CDR3 DNA: TGTGCCAGCAGCGTGGGGTTAGGGCCCTACGAGCAGTACTTC

J gene: TRBJ1-1
V gene: TRBV4-1
clone size: NA
D gene: NA
CDR3 protein: CASSQDIRARNTEAFF
CDR3 DNA: TGCGCCAGCAGCCAAGATATCAGGGCAAGGAACACTGAAGCTTTCTTT

J gene: TRBJ2-1
V gene: TRBV5-1
clone size: few
D gene: TRBD2
CDR3 protein: CASSFRAGGNYNEQFF
CDR3 DNA: TGCGCCAGCAGCTTCAGAGCGGGGGGAAATTACAATGAGCAGTTCTTC

J gene: TRBJ1-2
V gene: TRBV4-1
clone size: many
D gene: NA
CDR3 protein: CASSQEESLVNYGYTF
CDR3 DNA: TGCGCCAGCAGCCAAGAGGAGAGTTTAGTTAACTATGGCTACACCTTC

J gene: TRBJ1-5
V gene: TRBV12-3/TRBV12-4
clone size: few
D gene: NA
CDR3 protein: CASSFKGLDNQPQHF
CDR3 DNA: TGTGCCAGCAGTTTTAAGGGGTTGGACAATCAGCCCCAGCATTTT

J gene: TRBJ2-2
V gene: TRBV7-2
clone size: few
D gene: TRBD2
CDR3 protein: CASSSRGRAVAGELFF
CDR3 DNA: TGTGCCAGCAGCTCCCGCGGGAGGGCCGTTGCCGGGGAGCTGTTTTTT

J gene: TRBJ2-1
V gene: TRBV20-1
clone size: few
D gene: TRBD1
CDR3 protein: CSATGQGPNEQFF
CDR3 DNA: TGCAGTGCTACAGGACAGGGACCCAATGAGCAGTTCTTC

J gene: TRBJ2-5
V gene: TRBV10-3
clone size: few
D gene: TRBD2
CDR3 protein: CAISARTSGRARQETQYF
CDR3 DNA: TGTGCCATCAGTGCCCGGACTAGCGGGAGGGCCCGTCAAGAGACCCAGTACTTC

J gene: TRBJ2-5
V gene: TRBV29-1
clone size: few
D gene: TRBD2
CDR3 protein: CSGGGASGGGTQYF
CDR3 DNA: TGCAGCGGTGGTGGGGCTAGCGGAGGTGGGACCCAGTACTTC

J gene: TRBJ1-1
V gene: TRBV18
clone size: NA
D gene: NA
CDR3 protein: CASSGSIMNTEAFF
CDR3 DNA: TGTGCCAGCTCAGGAAGTATCATGAACACTGAAGCTTTCTTT

J gene: TRBJ1-5
V gene: TRBV12-3/TRBV12-4
clone size: many
D gene: TRBD1
CDR3 protein: CASSPTGYSNQPQHF
CDR3 DNA: TGTGCCAGCAGCCCGACAGGGTATAGCAATCAGCCCCAGCATTTT

J gene: TRBJ2-3
V gene: TRBV19
clone size: NA
D gene: NA
CDR3 protein: CASRIRGGADTQYF
CDR3 DNA: TGTGCCAGTAGAATCAGGGGTGGAGCAGATACGCAGTATTTT

J gene: TRBJ2-2
V gene: TRBV29-1
clone size: NA
D gene: NA
CDR3 protein: CSGQTSGLTELFF
CDR3 DNA: TGCAGCGGCCAGACATCGGGGTTAACAGAGCTGTTTTTT

J gene: TRBJ2-1
V gene: TRBV12-3/TRBV12-4
clone size: NA
D gene: NA
CDR3 protein: CASSSTRGGEQFF
CDR3 DNA: TGTGCCAGTTCTTCTACAAGGGGTGGTGAGCAGTTCTTC

J gene: TRBJ2-1
V gene: TRBV7-6
clone size: NA
D gene: TRBD2
CDR3 protein: CASSLAGGTLNEQFF
CDR3 DNA: TGTGCCAGCAGCTTAGCCGGGGGGACTCTAAATGAGCAGTTCTTC

J gene: TRBJ1-5
V gene: TRBV2
clone size: NA
D gene: NA
CDR3 protein: CASTGGPARDQPQHF
CDR3 DNA: TGTGCCAGCACCGGGGGACCTGCCCGGGATCAGCCCCAGCATTTT

J gene: TRBJ1-2
V gene: TRBV2
clone size: few
D gene: NA
CDR3 protein: CASSRGEGYTF
CDR3 DNA: TGTGCCAGCAGTAGGGGGGAGGGCTACACCTTC

J gene: TRBJ2-1
V gene: TRBV29-1
clone size: NA
D gene: TRBD1
CDR3 protein: CSVQGARNEQFF
CDR3 DNA: TGCAGCGTTCAGGGGGCGCGAAATGAGCAGTTCTTC